The sequence of this T cell receptor beta chain was determined in a study of T cells in Graves' hyperthyroidism and ophthalmopathy. Whole-study results and caveats: Before onset, by a median of around 6.4 months, the model predicted ophthalmopathy.

The TCR beta CDR3 regions underwent amplification using RNA transcripts as the source. The TCR CDR3 was amplified in a first-round RT-PCR using the HTBI primer set. MiXCR, run by TCRdb on the multiplex PCR reads, gives a single entry per CDR3 protein. Found here are 300,000 to 500,000 distinct CDR3 sequences, 11% to 15% of them singletons; the top ten hold approximately 27%. Each diagnosis drew on symptoms, thyroxine, TRAb, thyroid ultrasound and orbital computed tomography findings. Trimming removed 5 bases at V and 2 bases at J, with 12 bases between. Looked up from germline, CDR1 is MNHEY and CDR2 is SVGEGT. CDR3 length: 14 residues. This clonotype was observed many times. What it binds is not known.

The chain joins TRBV6-2 or TRBV6-3 to TRBJ1-1, with unresolved D. The sequence was collected from a man between 45 and 60 years old with Graves' ophthalmopathy. Sequenced material: blood. The CDR3 reads CASSRMLQNTEAFF. The DNA for the CDR3 is TGTGCCAGCAGTCGGATGCTCCAAAACACTGAAGCTTTCTTT.